The 4 T cell receptor beta chains listed next were all sequenced from one sample in a study of low-dose radiotherapy and immunotherapy resistance in tumors. The time point was: after trial treatment. Treatment specified: LDRT plus nivolumab, ipilimumab, low-dose cyclophosphamide and aspirin (RACIN trial). TRAV- and TRBV-specific primers primed first-strand cDNA, covering alpha and beta chains. TCR amplification used roughly 18 PCR cycles, a constant-region primer and a V-primer adapter. Each CDR3 protein gets one entry after TCRdb re-called the reads with MiXCR. The data contain tens of thousands of distinct CDR3 sequences, 17% of them seen just once; the ten biggest clones take up roughly 1.5%. The sample was PBMCs, taken after low-dose radiotherapy plus immunotherapy. The receptors were gathered from a male donor with prostate cancer.

CDR3 protein: CASSRPRETTGNEETQYF. DNA of the CDR3: TGTGCCAGCAGCCGACCGCGCGAAACAACAGGGAACGAAGAGACCCAGTACTTC. This sequence joins TRBV7-3 and TRBJ2-5, with D maybe TRBD1 (6 bases). V was clipped by 5 bases and J by 3 bases, with 25 bases between them. Germline V gene data show CDR1 as SGHTA and CDR2 as FQGTGA. This CDR3 comprises 18 residues.

With respect to this clonotype: The DNA is left out, because the CDR3 cannot be placed on it with certainty; the CDR3 is given as TCRdb lists it. V gene TRBV19 combines with J gene TRBJ2-2; no DNA check was done on the table's D call, TRBD1. CDR1 and CDR2 from the germline V gene are LNHDA and SQIVND (reference sequence). The CDR3 is 18 residues long, counting both termini. CDR3 sequence: CASFPCGGGASPGSCFFF.

Ten or more counts support this clonotype. The chain links TRBV19 to TRBJ2-5; weak D call: TRBD1 (6 bases). There are 14 residues in the CDR3. The V end lost 5 bases, the J end lost 7 bases, and 17 bases lay between the germline ends. Germline loops: CDR1 LNHDA, CDR2 SQIVND (reference sequence). As DNA, the CDR3 is TGTGCCAGTAGTCCCCGTGAGCTAGGGGGGACCCAGTACTTC. This sequence encodes CASSPRELGGTQYF.

This clonotype was detected many times. The chain combines TRBV5-1 with TRBJ1-5; TRBD1 is a possible D gene (5 bases). V gave up 0 bases and J gave up 2 bases, with 9 bases separating them. This CDR3 is built from 15 residues. Germline CDR1 SGHRS, CDR2 YFSETQ. CDR3: CASSLGQGGNQPQHF. CDR3 nucleotide sequence: TGCGCCAGCAGCTTGGGCCAGGGAGGCAATCAGCCCCAGCATTTT.